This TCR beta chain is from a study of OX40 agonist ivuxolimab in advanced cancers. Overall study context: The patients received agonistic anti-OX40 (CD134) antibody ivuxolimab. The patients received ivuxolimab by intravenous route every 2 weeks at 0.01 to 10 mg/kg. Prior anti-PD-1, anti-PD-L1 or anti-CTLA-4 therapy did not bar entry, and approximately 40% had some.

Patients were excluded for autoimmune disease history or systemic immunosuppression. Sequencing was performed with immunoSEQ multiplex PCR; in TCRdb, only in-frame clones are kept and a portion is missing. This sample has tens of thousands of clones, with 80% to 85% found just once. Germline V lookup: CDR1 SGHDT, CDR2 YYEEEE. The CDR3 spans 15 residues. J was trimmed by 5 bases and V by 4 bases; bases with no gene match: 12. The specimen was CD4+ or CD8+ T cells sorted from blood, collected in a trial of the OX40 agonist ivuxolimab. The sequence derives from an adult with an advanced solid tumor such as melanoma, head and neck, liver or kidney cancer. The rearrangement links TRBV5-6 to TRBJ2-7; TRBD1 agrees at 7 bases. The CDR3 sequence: CASSEPGTGVNEQYF. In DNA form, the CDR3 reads TGTGCCAGCAGCGAGCCGGGAACAGGGGTCAACGAGCAGTACTTC.